This passage covers 2 T cell receptor beta chains from one sample sequenced in a study of T cells in Graves' hyperthyroidism and ophthalmopathy. RNA transcripts provided the source from which TCR beta CDR3 regions were amplified. Carried out on the TCR CDR3, a first-round RT-PCR used the HTBI primer set. TCRdb reanalysed the multiplex PCR reads using MiXCR and keeps one entry per CDR3 protein. This table holds about 250,000 distinct CDR3 sequences, 24% found once. The sequencing sample was made of blood. The receptor set was obtained from a woman aged 40 to 50 with Graves' ophthalmopathy.

J is TRBJ1-2 and V is TRBV7-9, with 9 bases fitting TRBD1. Germline assignment: CDR1 SEHNR and CDR2 FQNEAQ (reference sequence). This CDR3 comprises 15 residues. The V and J ends lost 5 bases and 2 bases, in that order; junction bases with no gene match: 6. The CDR3 is CASSVIQGANYGYTF. CDR3 DNA: TGTGCCAGCAGCGTAATACAGGGGGCGAACTATGGCTACACCTTC. Full variable domain (outside the CDR3, taken from reference TRBV7-9 and TRBJ1-2): DTGVSQNPRHKITKRGQNVTFRCDPISEHNRLYWYRQTLGQGPEFLTYFQNEAQLEKSRLLSDRFSAERPKGSFSTLEIQRTEQGDSAMYLCASSVIQGANYGYTFGSGTRLTVV.

This clonotype appeared many times. The chain employs TRBV18 and TRBJ2-4, with 7 bases fitting TRBD1. CDR1 and CDR2 (germline): KGHSH, LQKENI. Trimming cost V 2 bases and J 6 bases; bases outside gene matches: 10. This CDR3 contains 16 residues. The CDR3: CASSPGSDNRGNIQYF. The CDR3 DNA reads TGTGCCAGCTCACCAGGGTCCGACAACAGGGGAAACATTCAGTACTTC.